This T cell receptor beta chain is drawn from a study of blood T cell repertoires in COVID-19. Study-level background: From the United States, Italy and Spain came samples of acute and convalescent COVID-19.

Germline CDR1 is SGHTA and CDR2 is FQGNSA. Trimming took 6 bases from V and 2 from J, leaving 8 bases between them. The CDR3 extends over 13 amino acids. The protocol was immunoSEQ multiplex PCR, while the TCRdb copy is restricted to in-frame clones and leaves out a portion. The data hold roughly 250,000 clones, with more than 75% observed a single time. This TCR derives from a man in his forties who had recovered from COVID-19. V and J are TRBV7-2 and TRBJ2-1, with D possibly matching TRBD2 (5 bases). Sequenced: peripheral blood. CDR3: CASRSGTYNEQFF. The CDR3 DNA reads TGTGCCAGCAGGTCCGGGACCTACAATGAGCAGTTCTTC.